This TCR beta chain was documented in a study of HIV-infected children after antiretroviral therapy interruption (dated by TCRdb to between 2018 and 2021). Study-wide context: All eight included children had a CD4+ count above 500 and a viral load below 50 copies/ml, with four on planned treatment interruption and four on continuous treatment. The interruption group had a median age of roughly 9.4 years, and the continuous treatment group had a median age of roughly 8 years. Most participating children had recorded exposure to EBV and CMV. For the interruption arm, samples were taken at week 0, at week 12, at the end of interruption (week 24 or 48), and roughly 3 years after the study ended. Continuous-treatment samples were analyzed from corresponding weeks 0, 48 and 150. Alongside thymic output measurements, TCR repertoires of children on planned treatment interruption were compared with TCR repertoires of children on continuous antiretroviral treatment.

The treatment or condition label here, explained by the study, means: PENTA 11 planned treatment interruption arm or continuous ART arm. Children from the United Kingdom aged 2 to 15 years who had been given at least three-drug ART for at least 24 weeks were enrolled as participants. Cryopreserved PBMCs containing at least 5 million viable cells were needed, and a few candidate patients were excluded because their viable PBMC yield was low. Memory CD8+ CD45RO+ CD45RA- T cells were FACS-sorted from thawed PBMCs on a FACSAria III cell sorter. The sorted cells were fixed, and RNA was then extracted with the RNeasy FFPE kit and afterward with the RNeasy Micro kit. The table lists this clonotype with many counts. The antigen it recognizes is unknown. Base qualities are missing; no much larger clone stands one base away. What the authors observed across the whole study: An increase in shared-triplet CDR3 clusters after interruption was observed in a few patients; however, the overall increase was not significant unless one outlier patient was excluded. In naive CD4+ repertoires of PTI patients, CDR3 sharing between time points fell after interruption began; many sequences were shared between end of interruption and 3 years later. The low number of patients is a limitation and the data should be interpreted with caution.

Between the V and J ends, shortened by 8 bases and 6 bases respectively, the junction contains 18 bases. The cysteine opens and the phenylalanine closes a CDR3 of 14 amino acids. CDR3 DNA only is kept here, 42 bases in frame from base 1. CDR1 and CDR2, looked up from the germline V gene, are MDHEN and SYDVKM. The method was 3' RACE. TCR libraries were generated from RNA by a 3' RACE protocol incorporating unique molecular identifiers so that PCR amplification bias could be corrected. As many as 12 amplicon libraries were pooled and then sequenced on an Illumina MiSeq using v2 2x250 paired-end chemistry. Concerning the study's data processing: Reads were processed with Decombinator to assign V and J genes and CDR3, with barcode-based error and PCR bias correction. Repertoires were subsampled to equal depth before Gini coefficients were calculated with the R ineq package. CDR3 similarity was assessed with GLIPH, Hamming distance and a shared triplet metric. The raw public reads went through TCRdb reprocessing: fastp at Q25, MiXCR clone calling, in-frame beta chains kept. Merged by CDR3 protein, the rows form single entries marked with the most common genes and DNA. The V and J calls and clone size are TCRdb's, not the authors'. Within this sample are about 14,000 distinct CDR3 sequences, with about 3.4% of them counted one time only. Approximately 34% of the sample is held by the ten biggest clonotypes.

This chain is built from TRBV28 and TRBJ2-3, with no confident D gene call. The TCR was taken from a pool of human donors with HIV. The material sequenced was CD45RO+ CD8+ T cells from PBMCs, pooled from several time points, taken from a donor given antiretroviral therapy, either interrupted or continuous. Interpreted using the paper, the cell subset or site label stands for: memory CD8+ CD45RO+ CD45RA- T cells. The CDR3 corresponds to CASRQPASSDTQYF. Read as DNA, the sequence is TGTGCCAGCCGACAACCGGCCAGTTCTGATACGCAGTATTTT. Supplemented by the reference TRBV28 and TRBJ2-3 proteins around the CDR3, the complete variable domain is DVKVTQSSRYLVKRTGEKVFLECVQDMDHENMFWYRQDPGLGLRLIYFSYDVKMKEKGDIPEGYSVSREKKERFSLILESASTNQTSMYLCASRQPASSDTQYFGPGTRLTVL.